This passage covers 7 T cell receptor beta chains from one sample sequenced in a study of regulatory T cells in long-lasting Graves disease. Arm-PCR of CDR3 regions and iRepertoire HTBI primers were used to build TCR beta libraries. MiXCR was run by TCRdb on the multiplex PCR reads, yielding one entry per CDR3 protein. The table records about 440,000 distinct CDR3 sequences, around 15% of them present only once. Time point specified: newly diagnosed GD, antithyroid drugs for less than 3 months. Scientists built the TCR library using RNA that was extracted from PBMCs. These sequences were also reported in another study, on T cells in Graves' hyperthyroidism and ophthalmopathy.

The sequencing used peripheral blood mononuclear cells (PBMCs), collected at new diagnosis, from a patient treated with antithyroid drugs. The source is a woman under 30 with Graves disease.

This clonotype was recorded a few times. This chain connects TRBV5-1 to TRBJ1-1, with 10 bases identical to TRBD1. The CDR3 runs to 16 residues. V trimming: 4 bases; J trimming: 1 base; junction bases outside the gene matches: 7. Germline loops: CDR1 SGHRS, CDR2 YFSETQ. The chain's CDR3 is CASSPRTGGGNTEAFF. In DNA form, the CDR3 reads TGCGCCAGCAGCCCCCGGACAGGGGGGGGGAACACTGAAGCTTTCTTT.

This chain connects TRBV30 to TRBJ2-3, with D tentatively TRBD1 or TRBD2 (6 bases each). Trimming shortened V by 0 bases and J by 1 base, and 26 bases separated the two germline ends. The germline CDR1 and CDR2 sequences are GTSNPN and SVGIG (reference sequence). The CDR3 extends over 20 amino acids. The DNA of the CDR3 is TGTGCCTGGAGTGTACTGAGCCTTCCACGGGGGCGTCTTCGCACAGATACGCAGTATTTT. Translating gives CAWSVLSLPRGRLRTDTQYF.

This clonotype was counted at least ten times. This chain joins TRBV30 and TRBJ2-2; D unresolved. V was trimmed by 0 bases and J by 0 bases, leaving 8 bases between them. Germline lookup yields CDR1 GTSNPN and CDR2 SVGIG (reference sequence). This CDR3 contains 15 residues. Here the CDR3 DNA reads TGTGCCTGGAGTGTACCCACCACGAACACCGGGGAGCTGTTTTTT. Translated: CAWSVPTTNTGELFF.

This clonotype was recorded many times. The CDR3, as DNA: TGCGCCAGCAGCTTGGCGGCGGGCCGGGGCACTGAAGCTTTCTTT. Translating gives CASSLAAGRGTEAFF. V usage is TRBV5-1 and J usage is TRBJ1-1; D gene uncertain. The CDR3 has 15 residues. Trimming shortened V by 0 bases and J by 4 bases, and 13 bases separated the two germline ends. In germline, CDR1 is SGHRS, CDR2 YFSETQ.

This clonotype has at least ten counts. The chain recombines TRBV6-1 with TRBJ1-5, with a weak D call TRBD1 (6 bases). Trimming stripped 6 bases from V and 1 base from J, with 10 bases between. This CDR3 comprises 14 residues. Germline CDR1 MNHNS, CDR2 SASEGT. CDR3 nucleotides: TGTGCCAGCAGAGCCGACAGGAGCAATCAGCCCCAGCATTTT. Amino acids: CASRADRSNQPQHF.

In its sample, this clonotype was seen many times. The chain links TRBV3-1 to TRBJ2-1; D is uncertain. There are 14 residues in the CDR3. Trimming cost V 3 bases and J 3 bases, with 9 bases left between them. Germline loops: CDR1 LGHDT, CDR2 YNNKEL (reference sequence). The CDR3 DNA reads TGTGCCAGCAGCCAGGGATTGTTCTACAATGAGCAGTTCTTC. This translates into CASSQGLFYNEQFF.

This clonotype was detected only a few times. The rearrangement links TRBV14 to TRBJ2-1; perhaps TRBD2 as D (6 bases). The CDR3 spans 16 residues. Trimming stripped 4 bases from V and 4 bases from J, with 17 bases between. CDR1 and CDR2 from the germline V gene are SGHDN and FVKESK. The DNA for the CDR3 is TGTGCCAGCAGCCGAAAGTTAGCGGCAACATACAATGAGCAGTTCTTC. Encoded protein: CASSRKLAATYNEQFF.